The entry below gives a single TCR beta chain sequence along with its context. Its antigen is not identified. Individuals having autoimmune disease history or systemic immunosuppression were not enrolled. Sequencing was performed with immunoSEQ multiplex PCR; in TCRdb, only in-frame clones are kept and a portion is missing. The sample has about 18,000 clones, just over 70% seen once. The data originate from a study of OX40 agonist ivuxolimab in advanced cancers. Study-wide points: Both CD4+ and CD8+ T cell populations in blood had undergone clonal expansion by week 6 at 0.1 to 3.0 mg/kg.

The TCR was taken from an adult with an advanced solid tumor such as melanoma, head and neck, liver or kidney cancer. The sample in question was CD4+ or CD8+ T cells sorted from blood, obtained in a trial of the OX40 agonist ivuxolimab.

CDR3 sequence reads: CASSLADSIYEQYF. The CDR3 DNA reads TGTGCCAGCAGCTTAGCGGACAGCATATACGAGCAGTACTTC. The chain links TRBV7-8 to TRBJ2-7; tentatively, D is TRBD1 (6 bases). From germline, CDR1 is SGHVS and CDR2 FQNEAQ. This CDR3 contains 14 residues. Trimming took off 0 bases at V and 4 bases at J, with 10 bases between the two ends.